These T cell receptor beta chains were read from a single sample in a study of technical replicates of blood from a handful of donors. The method was immunoSEQ multiplex PCR; TCRdb's version includes in-frame clones alone and lacks a portion of them. The table has more than 65,000 clones, roughly 96% seen once. The sample comprised T cells isolated from PBMCs. Every receptor here comes from a human donor in good health. Each CDR3 is given with its conserved first and last residue. A D gene is named only where the DNA matches it firmly. Size tells how often a clone was seen (once, few, many) or the class of an expanded clone, and some rows leave it out.

j_call: TRBJ2-2
clone_size: .
d_call: .
v_call: TRBV5-1
cdr3_aa: CASSLGPGELFF
cdr3_nt: TGCGCCAGCAGCTTGGGGCCCGGGGAGCTGTTTTTT

j_call: TRBJ2-1
clone_size: .
d_call: .
v_call: TRBV10-1
cdr3_aa: CASSDLGTRGNEQFF
cdr3_nt: TGCGCCAGCAGTGACTTAGGGACTCGGGGGAATGAGCAGTTCTTC

j_call: TRBJ2-2
clone_size: .
d_call: TRBD2
v_call: TRBV7-3
cdr3_aa: CASSLIARGLAGGLYKTGELFF
cdr3_nt: TGTGCCAGCAGCTTAATAGCCCGGGGGCTAGCGGGGGGGCTATATAAGACCGGGGAGCTGTTTTTT

j_call: TRBJ2-7
clone_size: .
d_call: TRBD2
v_call: TRBV5-1
cdr3_aa: CASSTSSGRAYEQYF
cdr3_nt: TGCGCCAGCAGCACATCTAGCGGGAGAGCCTACGAGCAGTACTTC

j_call: TRBJ1-1
clone_size: .
d_call: .
v_call: TRBV5-5
cdr3_aa: CASRQQLNTEAFF
cdr3_nt: TGTGCCAGCAGGCAACAGCTGAACACTGAAGCTTTCTTT

j_call: TRBJ2-5
clone_size: .
d_call: TRBD2
v_call: TRBV27
cdr3_aa: CASSPVLAGEETQYF
cdr3_nt: TGTGCCAGCAGCCCCGTACTAGCGGGAGAAGAGACCCAGTACTTC

j_call: TRBJ2-7
clone_size: .
d_call: .
v_call: TRBV5-1
cdr3_aa: CASSIRDSYSYEQYF
cdr3_nt: TGCGCCAGCAGCATCCGGGACTCGTACTCCTACGAGCAGTACTTC

j_call: TRBJ2-3
clone_size: once
d_call: .
v_call: TRBV19
cdr3_aa: CASRRETTDTQYF
cdr3_nt: TGTGCCAGTAGACGAGAAACTACAGATACGCAGTATTTT

j_call: TRBJ1-1
clone_size: once
d_call: .
v_call: TRBV6-5
cdr3_aa: CASSSATGNTEAFF
cdr3_nt: TGTGCCAGCAGTTCCGCGACAGGGAACACTGAAGCTTTCTTT

j_call: TRBJ2-2
clone_size: .
d_call: TRBD2
v_call: TRBV28
cdr3_aa: CASSYPGLAGTLNTGELFF
cdr3_nt: TGTGCCAGCAGTTACCCGGGACTAGCGGGGACTTTGAACACCGGGGAGCTGTTTTTT

j_call: TRBJ1-6
clone_size: .
d_call: .
v_call: TRBV2
cdr3_aa: CASSEDSSSYNSPLHF
cdr3_nt: TGTGCCAGCAGTGAGGACAGCAGCTCCTATAATTCACCCCTCCACTTT

j_call: TRBJ1-4
clone_size: .
d_call: .
v_call: TRBV7-9
cdr3_aa: CASSLRGGFAKDNEKLFF
cdr3_nt: TGTGCCAGCAGCTTAAGGGGGGGCTTCGCGAAAGATAATGAAAAACTGTTTTTT

j_call: TRBJ2-7
clone_size: .
d_call: .
v_call: TRBV11-2
cdr3_aa: CASSLAPDYEQYF
cdr3_nt: TGTGCCAGCAGCTTAGCCCCAGACTACGAGCAGTACTTC

j_call: TRBJ1-4
clone_size: .
d_call: .
v_call: TRBV5-1
cdr3_aa: CASSYDTKGEKLFF
cdr3_nt: TGCGCCAGCAGCTACGATACCAAGGGGGAAAAACTGTTTTTT

j_call: TRBJ2-3
clone_size: .
d_call: .
v_call: TRBV4-2
cdr3_aa: CASSQLAVRGTSTDTQYF
cdr3_nt: TGTGCCAGCAGCCAATTAGCGGTTCGGGGGACTAGCACAGATACGCAGTATTTT

j_call: TRBJ1-4
clone_size: .
d_call: .
v_call: TRBV2
cdr3_aa: CASRRESGWQSNEKLFF
cdr3_nt: TGTGCCAGCAGGAGAGAGTCAGGGTGGCAGTCTAATGAAAAACTGTTTTTT

j_call: TRBJ2-5
clone_size: once
d_call: .
v_call: TRBV18
cdr3_aa: CASSRLQETQYF
cdr3_nt: TGTGCCAGCTCGCGACTACAAGAGACCCAGTACTTC

j_call: TRBJ2-3
clone_size: .
d_call: TRBD2
v_call: TRBV4-2
cdr3_aa: CASSQGFLAGGPGSTDTQYF
cdr3_nt: TGTGCCAGCAGCCAAGGCTTTCTAGCGGGGGGACCCGGTAGCACAGATACGCAGTATTTT